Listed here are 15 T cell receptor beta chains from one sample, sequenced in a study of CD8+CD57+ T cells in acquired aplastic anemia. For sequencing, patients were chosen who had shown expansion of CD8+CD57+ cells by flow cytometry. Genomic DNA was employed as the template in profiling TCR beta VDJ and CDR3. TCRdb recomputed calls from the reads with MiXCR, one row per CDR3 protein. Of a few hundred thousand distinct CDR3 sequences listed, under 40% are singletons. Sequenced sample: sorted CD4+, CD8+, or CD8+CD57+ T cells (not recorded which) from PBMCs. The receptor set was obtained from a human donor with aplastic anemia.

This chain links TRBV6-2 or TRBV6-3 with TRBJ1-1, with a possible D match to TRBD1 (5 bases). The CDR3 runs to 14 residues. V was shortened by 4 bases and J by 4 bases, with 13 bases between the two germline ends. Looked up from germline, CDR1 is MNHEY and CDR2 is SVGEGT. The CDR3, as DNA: TGTGCCAGCAGTTGGAAAGGGGTAATCACTGAAGCTTTCTTT. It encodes CASSWKGVITEAFF.

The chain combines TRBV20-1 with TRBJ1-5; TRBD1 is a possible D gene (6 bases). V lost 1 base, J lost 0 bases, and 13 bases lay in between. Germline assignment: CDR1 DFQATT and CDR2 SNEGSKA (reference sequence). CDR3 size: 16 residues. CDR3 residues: CSARGGQSYSNQPQHF. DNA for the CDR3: TGCAGTGCTAGAGGTGGACAGAGCTATAGCAATCAGCCCCAGCATTTT.

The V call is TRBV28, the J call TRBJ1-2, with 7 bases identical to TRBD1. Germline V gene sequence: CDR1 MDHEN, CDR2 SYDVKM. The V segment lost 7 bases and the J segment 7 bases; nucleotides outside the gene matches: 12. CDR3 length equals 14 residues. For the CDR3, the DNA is TGTGCCAGCACCTCCTTGGGAGGGGGCGTTGGCTACACCTTC. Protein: CASTSLGGGVGYTF.

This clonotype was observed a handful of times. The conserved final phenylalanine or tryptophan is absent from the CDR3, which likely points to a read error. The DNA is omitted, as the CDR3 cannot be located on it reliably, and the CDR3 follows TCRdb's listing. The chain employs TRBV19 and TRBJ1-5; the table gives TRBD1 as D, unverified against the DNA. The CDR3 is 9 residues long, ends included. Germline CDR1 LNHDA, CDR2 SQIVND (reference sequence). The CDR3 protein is CASSRDRGL.

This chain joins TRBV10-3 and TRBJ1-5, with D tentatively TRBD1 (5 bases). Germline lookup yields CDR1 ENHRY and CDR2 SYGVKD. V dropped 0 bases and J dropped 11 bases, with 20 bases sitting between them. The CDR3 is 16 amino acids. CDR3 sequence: CAISESARGYGETQHF. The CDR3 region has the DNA TGTGCCATCAGTGAGTCGGCACGGGGGTACGGGGAGACCCAGCATTTT.

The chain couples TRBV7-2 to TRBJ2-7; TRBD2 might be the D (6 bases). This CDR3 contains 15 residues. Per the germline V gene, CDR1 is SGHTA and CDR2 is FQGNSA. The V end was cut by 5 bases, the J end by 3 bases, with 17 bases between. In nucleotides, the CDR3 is TGTGCCAGCAGCCCCAGTCCCGGGACTTACTACGAGCAGTACTTC. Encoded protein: CASSPSPGTYYEQYF.

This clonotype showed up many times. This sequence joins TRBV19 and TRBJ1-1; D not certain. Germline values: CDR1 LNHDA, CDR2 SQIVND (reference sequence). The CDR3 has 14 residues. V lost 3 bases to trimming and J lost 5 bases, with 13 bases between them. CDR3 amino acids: CASSIPGMGTEAFF. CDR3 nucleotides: TGTGCCAGTAGTATCCCCGGGATGGGAACTGAAGCTTTCTTT. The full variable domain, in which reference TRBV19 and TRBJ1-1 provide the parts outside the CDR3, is DGGITQSPKYLFRKEGQNVTLSCEQNLNHDAMYWYRQDPGQGLRLIYYSQIVNDFQKGDIAEGYSVSREKKESFPLTVTSAQKNPTAFYLCASSIPGMGTEAFFGQGTRLTVV.

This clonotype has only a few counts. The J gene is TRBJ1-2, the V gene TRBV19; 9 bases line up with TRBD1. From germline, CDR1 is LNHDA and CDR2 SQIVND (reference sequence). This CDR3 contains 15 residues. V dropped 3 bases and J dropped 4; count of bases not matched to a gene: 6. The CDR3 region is CASSMLGQGLYGYTF. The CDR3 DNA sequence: TGTGCCAGTAGTATGTTGGGACAGGGACTCTATGGCTACACCTTC.

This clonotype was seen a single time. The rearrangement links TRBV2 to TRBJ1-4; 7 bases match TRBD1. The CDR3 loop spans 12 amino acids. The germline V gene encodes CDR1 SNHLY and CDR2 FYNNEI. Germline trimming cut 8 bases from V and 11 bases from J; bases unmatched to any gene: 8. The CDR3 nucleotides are TGTGCCAGCTCAGAACCCAGGGGGAAACTGTTTTTT. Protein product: CASSEPRGKLFF.

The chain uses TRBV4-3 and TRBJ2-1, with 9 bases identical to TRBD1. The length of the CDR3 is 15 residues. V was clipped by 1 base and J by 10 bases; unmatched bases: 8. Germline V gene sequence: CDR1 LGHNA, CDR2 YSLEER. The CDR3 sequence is CASSQVDRGSREQFF. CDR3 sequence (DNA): TGCGCCAGCAGCCAAGTAGACAGGGGGTCTCGGGAGCAGTTCTTC.

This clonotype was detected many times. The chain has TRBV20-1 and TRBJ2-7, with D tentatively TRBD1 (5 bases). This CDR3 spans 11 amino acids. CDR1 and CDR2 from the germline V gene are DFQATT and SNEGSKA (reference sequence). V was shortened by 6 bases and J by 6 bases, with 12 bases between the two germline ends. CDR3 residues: CSAAGSAEQYF. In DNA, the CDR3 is TGCAGTGCGGCAGGGTCTGCCGAGCAGTACTTC.

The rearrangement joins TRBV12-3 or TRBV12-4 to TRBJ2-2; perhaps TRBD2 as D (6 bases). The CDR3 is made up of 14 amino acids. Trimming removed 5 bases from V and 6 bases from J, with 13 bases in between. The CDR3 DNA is TGTGCCAGCAGTCGAAGGACTATCCCCGGGGAGCTGTTTTTT. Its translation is CASSRRTIPGELFF.

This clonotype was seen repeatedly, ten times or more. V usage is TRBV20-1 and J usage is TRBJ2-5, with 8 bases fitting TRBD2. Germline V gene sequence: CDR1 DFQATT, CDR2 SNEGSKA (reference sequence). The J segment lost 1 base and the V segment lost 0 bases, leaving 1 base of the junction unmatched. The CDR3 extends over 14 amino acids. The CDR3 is CSARELAVQETQYF. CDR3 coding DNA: TGCAGTGCTAGAGAACTAGCGGTCCAAGAGACCCAGTACTTC.

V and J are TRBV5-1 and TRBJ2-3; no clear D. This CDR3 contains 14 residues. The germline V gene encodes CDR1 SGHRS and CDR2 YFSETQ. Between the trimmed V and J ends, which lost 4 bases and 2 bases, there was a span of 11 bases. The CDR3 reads CASSPVKNTDTQYF. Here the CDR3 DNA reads TGCGCCAGCAGCCCCGTAAAGAACACAGATACGCAGTATTTT. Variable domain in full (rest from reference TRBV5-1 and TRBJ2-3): KAGVTQTPRYLIKTRGQQVTLSCSPISGHRSVSWYQQTPGQGLQFLFEYFSETQRNKGNFPGRFSGRQFSNSRSEMNVSTLELGDSALYLCASSPVKNTDTQYFGPGTRLTVL.

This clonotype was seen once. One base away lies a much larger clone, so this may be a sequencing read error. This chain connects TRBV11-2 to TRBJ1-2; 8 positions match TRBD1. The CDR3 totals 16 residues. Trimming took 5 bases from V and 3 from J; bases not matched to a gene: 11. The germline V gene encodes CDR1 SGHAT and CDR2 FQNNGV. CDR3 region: CASSHSVDRGYYGYTF. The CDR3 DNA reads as TGTGCCAGCAGCCACTCTGTAGACAGGGGCTACTATGGCTACACCTTC.